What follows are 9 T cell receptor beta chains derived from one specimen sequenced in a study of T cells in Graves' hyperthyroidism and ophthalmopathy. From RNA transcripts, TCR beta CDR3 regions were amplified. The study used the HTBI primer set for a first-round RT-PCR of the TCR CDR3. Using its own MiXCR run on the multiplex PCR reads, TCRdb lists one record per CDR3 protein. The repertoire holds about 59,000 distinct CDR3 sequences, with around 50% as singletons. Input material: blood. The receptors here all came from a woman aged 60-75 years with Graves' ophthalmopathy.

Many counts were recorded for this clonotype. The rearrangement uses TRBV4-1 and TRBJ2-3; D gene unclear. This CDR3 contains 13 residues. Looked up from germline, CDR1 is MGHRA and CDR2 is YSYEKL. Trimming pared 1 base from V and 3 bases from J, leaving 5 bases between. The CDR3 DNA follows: TGCGCCAGCAGCCAAGGAATGACAGATACGCAGTATTTT. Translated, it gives CASSQGMTDTQYF.

CDR3 amino acids: CASSTGQGKFGYTF. In DNA form, the CDR3 reads TGTGCCAGTAGTACCGGACAGGGCAAGTTTGGCTACACCTTC. The chain has TRBV19 and TRBJ1-2; 8 bases fit TRBD1. Germline CDR1 is LNHDA and CDR2 is SQIVND (reference sequence). J was trimmed by 7 bases and V by 4 bases; bases with no gene match: 8. This CDR3 region has 14 residues.

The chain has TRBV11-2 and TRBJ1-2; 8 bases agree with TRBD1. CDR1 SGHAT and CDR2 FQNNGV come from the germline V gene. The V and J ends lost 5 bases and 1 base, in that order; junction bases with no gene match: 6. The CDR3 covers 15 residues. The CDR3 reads CASSQQGGYNYGYTF. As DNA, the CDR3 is TGTGCCAGCAGCCAACAGGGGGGATATAACTATGGCTACACCTTC.

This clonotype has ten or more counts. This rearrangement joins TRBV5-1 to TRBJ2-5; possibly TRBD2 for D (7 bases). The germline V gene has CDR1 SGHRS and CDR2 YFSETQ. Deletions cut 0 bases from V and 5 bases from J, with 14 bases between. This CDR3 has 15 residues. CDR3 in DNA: TGCGCCAGCAGCTTGGGCACCGGGGGGCTCGAGACCCAGTACTTC. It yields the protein CASSLGTGGLETQYF.

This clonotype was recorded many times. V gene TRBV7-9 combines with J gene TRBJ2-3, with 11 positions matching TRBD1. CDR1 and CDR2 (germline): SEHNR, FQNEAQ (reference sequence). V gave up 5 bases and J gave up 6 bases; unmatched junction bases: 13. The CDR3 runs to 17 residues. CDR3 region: CASSTYSWTGGKDTQYF. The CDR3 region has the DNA TGTGCCAGCAGCACCTACTCTTGGACAGGGGGCAAGGATACGCAGTATTTT.

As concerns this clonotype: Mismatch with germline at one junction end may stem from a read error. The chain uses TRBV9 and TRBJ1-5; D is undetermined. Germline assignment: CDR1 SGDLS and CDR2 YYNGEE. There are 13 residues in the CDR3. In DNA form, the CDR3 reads TGCACCAGCAGCACCCATTGCAATCAGCCCCAGCATTTT. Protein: CTSSTHCNQPQHF.

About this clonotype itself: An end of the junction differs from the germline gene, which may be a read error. The CDR3: CSARTSGDYNEQSF. For the CDR3, the DNA is TGCAGTGCTAGAACTAGCGGGGACTACAATGAGCAGTCCTTC. This rearrangement joins TRBV20-1 to TRBJ2-1, with TRBD2 identical over 10 bases. The germline V gene has CDR1 DFQATT and CDR2 SNEGSKA (reference sequence). The CDR3 spans 14 residues.

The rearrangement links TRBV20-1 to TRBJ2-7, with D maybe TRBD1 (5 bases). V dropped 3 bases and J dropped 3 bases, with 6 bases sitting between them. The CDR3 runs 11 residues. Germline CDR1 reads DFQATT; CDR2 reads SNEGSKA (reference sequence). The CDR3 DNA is TGCAGTGCTAGGCAGGGCTACGAGCAGTACTTC. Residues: CSARQGYEQYF.

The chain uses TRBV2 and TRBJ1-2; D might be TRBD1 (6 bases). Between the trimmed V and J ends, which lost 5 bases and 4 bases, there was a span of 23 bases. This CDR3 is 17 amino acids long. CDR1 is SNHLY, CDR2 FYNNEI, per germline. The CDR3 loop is CASSPQGRGLWRYGYTF. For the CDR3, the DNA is TGTGCCAGCAGTCCACAGGGAAGGGGCCTTTGGCGCTATGGCTACACCTTC.